This T cell receptor beta chain was found in a study of T cells in Graves' hyperthyroidism and ophthalmopathy. Notes on the study in general: A 13 V-J signature model discriminated ophthalmopathy versus stable hyperthyroidism.

The CDR3 covers 9 residues. Germline V gives CDR1 DFQATT, CDR2 SNEGSKA (reference sequence). Between the trimmed V and J ends, which lost 1 base and 9 bases, there was a span of 3 bases. TCR beta CDR3 region amplification was performed from RNA transcripts. The HTBI set primed first-round TCR CDR3 RT-PCR. One entry per CDR3 protein results from TCRdb running MiXCR on the multiplex PCR reads. The repertoire has a few hundred thousand distinct CDR3 sequences, roughly 50% of them found once; the top ten carry about 8.3%. Graves' hyperthyroidism was deemed stable absent ophthalmopathy progression within 18 months. The sample holds a few counts of this clonotype. As yet, its antigen is unknown.

V usage is TRBV20-1 and J usage is TRBJ2-5; D uncertain. Sequencing input: peripheral blood or thyroid tissue (not recorded which). The receptor comes from a woman younger than 35 with Graves' hyperthyroidism. CDR3 DNA: TGCAGTGCTAGAGTGGCCCAGTACTTC. Its translation is CSARVAQYF.